This TCR beta chain is drawn from a study of vaccination and CD4 T cells after COVID-19. Study-wide background: The convalescent population consisted of six males and four females, two of whom were of Hispanic ethnicity. Findings of the study overall: SARS-CoV-2-reactive clonotype medians increased from around 20 to 38, not significantly. Only after vaccination were a median about 90% of convalescents' reactive clones seen.

V lost 3 bases and J lost 1; bases outside the gene matches: 2. CDR1 is SEHNR, CDR2 FQNEAQ, per germline (reference sequence). This CDR3 spans 14 amino acids. This clonotype was detected only a few times. Its antigen is not identified. One entry per CDR3 protein, called by TCRdb with MiXCR from the PCR reads. The sample lists some 20,000 distinct CDR3 sequences, 60% occurring once. The sample here was CD4+ T cells from blood, taken after SARS-CoV-2 vaccination. The chain couples TRBV7-9 to TRBJ1-1, with 7 positions matching TRBD1. The sequence derives from a human donor who had recovered from COVID-19. CDR3 sequence (DNA): TGTGCCAGCAGCTTCAACAGGGGGAACACTGAAGCTTTCTTT. This sequence encodes CASSFNRGNTEAFF.